One and the same sample provided the 20 T cell receptor beta chains below, sequenced in a study of blood T cell repertoires in COVID-19. Generated by immunoSEQ multiplex PCR, the TCRdb table keeps only in-frame clones and is missing some. The sample lists some 27,000 clones, about nine tenths occurring once. Sequencing was performed on peripheral blood. The receptors stem from a man between 50 and 59 years old with active COVID-19.

The chain uses TRBV28 and TRBJ2-7; weak D call: TRBD2 (6 bases). V lost 8 bases to trimming and J lost 3 bases, with 17 bases between them. The CDR3 has 14 amino acids. Germline V gene data show CDR1 as MDHEN and CDR2 as SYDVKM. CDR3 amino acids: CASHTAGRYYEQYV. The CDR3 bases are TGTGCCAGCCATACGGCGGGGCGTTACTACGAGCAGTACGTC.

The rearrangement joins TRBV19 to TRBJ1-5; D unresolved. V shed 1 base and J shed 5 bases, with 3 bases lying between them. CDR1 is LNHDA and CDR2 is SQIVND in the germline V gene (reference sequence). This CDR3 contains 12 residues. In nucleotides, the CDR3 is TGTGCCAGTAGTATAGGAGATCAGCCCCAGCATTTT. As protein: CASSIGDQPQHF.

This chain uses TRBV27 with TRBJ1-2; D is undetermined. The CDR3 is made up of 13 amino acids. Germline V gene lookup returns CDR1 MNHEY and CDR2 SMNVEV (reference sequence). V lost 5 bases to trimming and J lost 2 bases, with 9 bases between them. CDR3 coding DNA: TGTGCCAGCAGTCGGCGGCAGAACTATGGCTACACCTTC. It yields the protein CASSRRQNYGYTF.

The CDR3 spells CASSSLAGATTDTQYF. CDR3 in DNA: TGTGCCAGCAGCTCATTAGCGGGGGCGACCACAGATACGCAGTATTTT. This chain connects TRBV7-2 to TRBJ2-3, with 9 nucleotides matching TRBD2. V was clipped by 4 bases and J by 2 bases; unmatched bases: 7. Germline V gives CDR1 SGHTA, CDR2 FQGNSA. This CDR3 spans 16 amino acids. The whole variable domain, filled in from reference TRBV7-2 and TRBJ2-3, reads GAGVSQSPSNKVTEKGKDVELRCDPISGHTALYWYRQSLGQGLEFLIYFQGNSAPDKSGLPSDRFSAERTGGSVSTLTIQRTQQEDSAVYLCASSSLAGATTDTQYFGPGTRLTVL.

The chain links TRBV9 to TRBJ1-5; 7 bases map to TRBD1. This CDR3 has 14 amino acids. The V and J ends lost 4 bases and 4 bases, in that order; junction bases with no gene match: 5. Germline CDR1 SGDLS, CDR2 YYNGEE. CDR3 residues: CASSLGQANQPQHF. The CDR3 DNA is TGTGCCAGCAGCCTCGGACAGGCTAATCAGCCCCAGCATTTT.

This rearrangement joins TRBV2 to TRBJ2-5; D not resolved. The length of the CDR3 is 11 residues. Germline CDR1 SNHLY, CDR2 FYNNEI. V lost 9 bases to trimming and J lost 4 bases, with 9 bases between them. This CDR3 reads CARRVGETQYF. CDR3 coding DNA: TGTGCCAGGAGAGTTGGAGAGACCCAGTACTTC.

The chain carries TRBV9 and TRBJ1-1, with D possibly matching TRBD1 (5 bases). The CDR3 sequence is 14 residues long. Germline V gene sequence: CDR1 SGDLS, CDR2 YYNGEE. V lost 0 bases and J 5 bases, leaving 11 bases between the germline ends. The CDR3 region is CASSVAMGGTEAFF. In DNA form, the CDR3 reads TGTGCCAGCAGCGTAGCTATGGGGGGGACTGAAGCTTTCTTT.

The chain has TRBV7-8 and TRBJ2-2; perhaps TRBD2 as D (6 bases). Looked up from germline, CDR1 is SGHVS and CDR2 is FQNEAQ. V lost 5 bases to trimming and J lost 2 bases, with 12 bases between them. The CDR3 contains 15 residues. CDR3 residues: CASSPAGRNTGELFF. The DNA of the CDR3 is TGTGCCAGCAGCCCTGCGGGACGAAACACCGGGGAGCTGTTTTTT. Looking up the rest from reference TRBV7-8 and TRBJ2-2 gives the full variable domain: GAGVSQSPRYKVAKRGQDVALRCDPISGHVSLFWYQQALGQGPEFLTYFQNEAQLDKSGLPSDRFFAERPEGSVSTLKIQRTQQEDSAVYLCASSPAGRNTGELFFGEGSRLTVL.

J is TRBJ1-2 and V is TRBV6-5, with D maybe TRBD1 (5 bases). The CDR3 has 11 amino acids. Germline V CDR1 and CDR2: MNHEY, SVGAGI. The ends were cut back, 6 bases at V and 7 bases at J, with 9 bases in the middle. CDR3 loop: CASRQRGGYTF. CDR3 sequence (DNA): TGTGCCAGCAGGCAAAGGGGTGGCTACACCTTC.

This clone has just a few counts. The chain employs TRBV19 and TRBJ2-2, with D tentatively TRBD2 (7 bases). The CDR3 length is 14 residues. Germline values: CDR1 LNHDA, CDR2 SQIVND (reference sequence). With 6 bases removed from V and 3 bases from J, the gap between germline ends came to 11 bases. CDR3 loop: CASSTGRDTGELFF. The CDR3 coding sequence is TGTGCCAGTAGCACAGGGAGGGACACCGGGGAGCTGTTTTTT.

The chain joins TRBV6-5 to TRBJ2-1, with 10 bases lining up with TRBD2. Germline V gene data show CDR1 as MNHEY and CDR2 as SVGAGI. The CDR3 consists of 16 residues. J gave up 4 bases and V 2 bases, and 5 bases lay outside the gene matches. In DNA, the CDR3 is TGTGCCAGCAGTTACCCAACACTAGCGGGGTACAATGAGCAGTTCTTC. The encoded protein is CASSYPTLAGYNEQFF.

This clone was detected once. The chain is built from TRBV5-1 and TRBJ2-2; TRBD1 agrees at 9 bases. Unmatched junction bases numbered 10, after V lost 3 bases and J lost 10 bases. The CDR3 is 15 amino acids. Germline assignment: CDR1 SGHRS and CDR2 YFSETQ. For the CDR3, the DNA is TGCGCCAGCAGCTCCCGGGACAGGGCCTGGTCGGAGCTGTTTTTT. This encodes CASSSRDRAWSELFF.

For the CDR3, the DNA is TGTGCCACCAGTGCGGGGGGAGGGGCGACAGATACGCAGTATTTT. Protein product: CATSAGGGATDTQYF. This chain links TRBV24-1 with TRBJ2-3; 7 bases fit TRBD2. The V segment lost 5 bases and the J segment 3 bases; nucleotides outside the gene matches: 7. CDR1 is KGHDR, CDR2 SFDVKD, per germline. The CDR3 consists of 15 residues.

The V gene is TRBV7-2, the J gene TRBJ1-1; 8 nucleotides align to TRBD1. Germline V gene data show CDR1 as SGHTA and CDR2 as FQGNSA. This CDR3 contains 15 residues. V trimming: 4 bases; J trimming: 5 bases; junction bases outside the gene matches: 9. This CDR3 is CASSWRTGSGTEAFF. Here the CDR3 DNA reads TGTGCCAGCAGCTGGCGGACAGGGTCGGGGACTGAAGCTTTCTTT.

The chain couples TRBV10-2 to TRBJ2-5; D perhaps matches TRBD1 (6 bases). This CDR3 spans 12 amino acids. Trimming took 10 bases from V and 4 from J, leaving 13 bases between them. CDR1 and CDR2 (germline): WSHSY, SAAADI. The CDR3 sequence: CATGQRGETQYF. In DNA form, the CDR3 reads TGCGCCACAGGACAGAGAGGAGAGACCCAGTACTTC.

The rearrangement links TRBV6-5 to TRBJ2-2, with 7 bases identical to TRBD2. Losses at the gene ends were 3 bases for V and 4 bases for J; bases not matched to a gene: 8. Per germline, CDR1 MNHEY and CDR2 SVGAGI. The CDR3 runs 16 residues. CDR3 protein: CASSYLGGRGTGELFF. The CDR3 nucleotides are TGTGCCAGCAGTTATCTTGGCGGGAGAGGCACCGGGGAGCTGTTTTTT.

This clone was detected once. This chain connects TRBV9 to TRBJ2-7, with D maybe TRBD1 (5 bases). The V and J ends lost 3 bases and 0 bases respectively, with 10 bases between them. The CDR3 has 14 residues. Germline V gene data show CDR1 as SGDLS and CDR2 as YYNGEE. Here the CDR3 reads CASSAEDNSYEQYF. CDR3 nucleotides: TGTGCCAGCAGCGCCGAGGACAACTCCTACGAGCAGTACTTC.

The rearrangement joins TRBV19 to TRBJ2-1; 8 bases align to TRBD2. This CDR3 comprises 14 residues. Trimming removed 1 base from V and 8 bases from J; junction bases left unmatched: 4. Germline V lookup: CDR1 LNHDA, CDR2 SQIVND (reference sequence). The CDR3 DNA reads TGTGCCAGTAGTATAGGGACTAGCTCAGATGAGCAGTTCTTC. It translates to CASSIGTSSDEQFF. Together with reference TRBV19 and TRBJ2-1, the CDR3 gives the full variable domain: DGGITQSPKYLFRKEGQNVTLSCEQNLNHDAMYWYRQDPGQGLRLIYYSQIVNDFQKGDIAEGYSVSREKKESFPLTVTSAQKNPTAFYLCASSIGTSSDEQFFGPGTRLTVL.

This rearrangement joins TRBV11-3 to TRBJ1-2; D call uncertain. CDR1 SGHNT and CDR2 YENEEA come from the germline V gene. This CDR3 is 12 amino acids long. Trimming shortened V by 2 bases and J by 8 bases, and 9 bases separated the two germline ends. The CDR3 here is CASSLSGRGYTF. CDR3 nucleotides: TGTGCCAGCAGCTTATCCGGGAGGGGCTACACCTTC.

The chain couples TRBV5-6 to TRBJ2-7, with 8 bases aligning to TRBD1. Germline-derived CDR1 and CDR2 are SGHDT and YYEEEE. The trim removed 4 bases at V and 8 bases at J, leaving 8 bases unmatched. The CDR3 is 13 amino acids. The CDR3 is CASSIRQGRKQYV. The CDR3 coding sequence is TGTGCCAGCAGCATAAGACAGGGGAGGAAGCAGTACGTC.